Below, 17 T cell receptor beta chains from the same sample are listed, as sequenced in a study of cytomegalovirus exposure and HLA in healthy donors. The repertoire was sequenced with immunoSEQ multiplex PCR; TCRdb's copy has only in-frame clones and lacks some. The sample lists 40,000 to 55,000 clones, roughly 93% seen once, with 2.1% in the top ten. Sequencing was carried out using PBMCs. These receptor sequences come from a woman under 30 in good health and CMV-seronegative.

V gene TRBV30 combines with J gene TRBJ2-3; 7 nucleotides align to TRBD2. The germline gives CDR1 GTSNPN, CDR2 SVGIG (reference sequence). Trimming removed 4 bases from V and 10 bases from J; junction bases left unmatched: 5. This CDR3 contains 11 residues. The CDR3: CAWTGGISQYF. CDR3 nucleotides: TGTGCCTGGACCGGGGGGATTTCGCAGTATTTT.

This chain links TRBV29-1 with TRBJ2-7; the D is unclear. Germline V gene lookup returns CDR1 SQVTM and CDR2 ANQGSEA. The V end lost 4 bases, the J end lost 7 bases, and 11 bases lay between the germline ends. The CDR3 runs 11 residues. CDR3 DNA: TGCAGCGTTGCCCTTTCCGGGGAGCAGTACTTC. Amino acid sequence: CSVALSGEQYF.

The chain links TRBV7-9 to TRBJ1-4, with 10 bases fitting TRBD1. This CDR3 region has 16 residues. Per the germline V gene, CDR1 is SEHNR and CDR2 is FQNEAQ (reference sequence). With 4 bases clipped from V and 4 bases from J, the junction kept 6 bases outside the gene matches. CDR3 amino acids: CASSWGTGESNEKLFF. The DNA of the CDR3 is TGTGCCAGCAGCTGGGGGACAGGGGAAAGTAATGAAAAACTGTTTTTT.

The chain joins TRBV5-1 to TRBJ2-5; D is possibly TRBD2 (7 bases). Germline V lookup: CDR1 SGHRS, CDR2 YFSETQ. The CDR3 length is 15 residues. Trimming shortened V by 1 base and J by 2 bases, and 12 bases separated the two germline ends. The CDR3 reads CASSLSGGGQETQYF. For the CDR3, the DNA is TGCGCCAGCAGCTTGTCGGGGGGCGGACAAGAGACCCAGTACTTC. Full variable domain (remainder filled in from reference TRBV5-1 and TRBJ2-5): KAGVTQTPRYLIKTRGQQVTLSCSPISGHRSVSWYQQTPGQGLQFLFEYFSETQRNKGNFPGRFSGRQFSNSRSEMNVSTLELGDSALYLCASSLSGGGQETQYFGPGTRLLVL.

Only a few counts were recorded for this clone. V and J are TRBV27 and TRBJ2-5; tentative D call: TRBD1 (6 bases). This CDR3 spans 15 amino acids. Between the trimmed V and J ends, which lost 6 bases and 2 bases, there was a span of 16 bases. Germline V gene data show CDR1 as MNHEY and CDR2 as SMNVEV (reference sequence). The CDR3 sequence: CASRFRRTGQETQYF. The DNA for the CDR3 is TGTGCCAGCAGATTTCGACGAACAGGGCAAGAGACCCAGTACTTC.

This clone was detected only a few times. The chain employs TRBV10-3 and TRBJ2-5, with D maybe TRBD1 (6 bases). This CDR3 has 13 amino acids. Germline values: CDR1 ENHRY, CDR2 SYGVKD. Trimming pared 2 bases from V and 3 bases from J, leaving 7 bases between. Here the CDR3 DNA reads TGTGCCATCAGTGAGGGACAGAAAGAGACCCAGTACTTC. It yields the protein CAISEGQKETQYF.

This clone was seen only a few times. The chain uses TRBV7-3 and TRBJ2-3; a possible D gene is TRBD2 (6 bases). The CDR3 length is 15 residues. V lost 4 bases and J lost 1, with 12 bases in between. CDR1 SGHTA and CDR2 FQGTGA come from the germline V gene. The CDR3 is CASSSGTPGTDTQYF. The CDR3 coding sequence is TGTGCCAGCAGCTCTGGGACTCCAGGCACAGATACGCAGTATTTT.

This chain joins TRBV12-2 and TRBJ2-7; TRBD1 is taken as the D call from the table, unchecked against the DNA. TRBV12-2 has pseudogene status. The CDR3 is 23 amino acids. The CDR3 region is CASPFQATYLGWIYRVVIYEQYF. The CDR3 nucleotides read TGTGCAAGTCCATTTCAAGCCACCTACCTGGGGTGGATCTACAGGGTAGTAATCTACGAGCAGTACTTC.

The rearrangement joins TRBV7-9 to TRBJ2-1; TRBD2 matches at 8 bases. V was clipped by 0 bases and J by 8 bases; unmatched bases: 6. The CDR3 is made up of 15 amino acids. Per the germline V gene, CDR1 is SEHNR and CDR2 is FQNEAQ (reference sequence). The CDR3 DNA is TGTGCCAGCAGCTTAGCGCTAGCGGGCATGGATGAGCAGTTCTTC. Its translation is CASSLALAGMDEQFF.

The chain uses TRBV5-1 and TRBJ2-3, with 9 bases identical to TRBD1. Germline CDR1 is SGHRS and CDR2 is YFSETQ. This CDR3 is built from 16 residues. V gave up 1 base and J gave up 0 bases; unmatched junction bases: 3. The CDR3 protein is CASSLLGQGSTDTQYF. The CDR3 DNA reads as TGCGCCAGCAGCTTGTTGGGACAGGGCAGCACAGATACGCAGTATTTT.

This chain connects TRBV6-4 to TRBJ2-3, with 10 bases aligning to TRBD2. The CDR3 is 15 amino acids. Trimming cost V 0 bases and J 4 bases; bases outside gene matches: 1. Germline V gives CDR1 MRHNA, CDR2 SNTAGT. CDR3 in amino acids: CASSDSSGGPDTQYF. In DNA form, the CDR3 reads TGTGCCAGCAGTGACTCTAGCGGGGGGCCAGATACGCAGTATTTT.

V is TRBV18 and J is TRBJ1-1; D is undetermined. This CDR3 is 13 amino acids long. Germline CDR1 and CDR2: KGHSH and LQKENI. The V end lost 3 bases, the J end lost 3 bases, and 8 bases lay between the germline ends. The CDR3 reads CASSPSSDTEAFF. The CDR3, as DNA: TGTGCCAGCTCACCTAGTTCGGACACTGAAGCTTTCTTT.

The V and J genes are TRBV7-9 and TRBJ1-1; D not certain. The length of the CDR3 is 15 residues. The germline gives CDR1 SEHNR, CDR2 FQNEAQ (reference sequence). Trimming pared 1 base from V and 3 bases from J, leaving 12 bases between. In DNA form, the CDR3 reads TGTGCCAGCAGCTTAGGTGGCAGAATATACACTGAAGCTTTCTTT. Residues: CASSLGGRIYTEAFF.

The chain has TRBV5-8 and TRBJ2-4; 8 positions agree with TRBD1. The V segment lost 4 bases and the J segment 4 bases; nucleotides outside the gene matches: 10. The germline gives CDR1 SGHTS, CDR2 YDEGEE. The CDR3 has 16 amino acids. In DNA form, the CDR3 reads TGTGCCAGCAGCCCACTTCAGGGACAGGCTAAAAACATTCAGTACTTC. Translated, it gives CASSPLQGQAKNIQYF. The entire variable domain, with the rest obtained from reference TRBV5-8 and TRBJ2-4, is as follows: EAGVTQSPTHLIKTRGQQATLRCSPISGHTSVYWYQQALGLGLQFLLWYDEGEERNRGNFPPRFSGRQFPNYSSELNVNALELEDSALYLCASSPLQGQAKNIQYFGAGTRLSVL.

This rearrangement joins TRBV6-1 to TRBJ1-6; D perhaps matches TRBD1 (5 bases). Germline V gene sequence: CDR1 MNHNS, CDR2 SASEGT. The V gene lost 7 bases and the J gene lost 2 bases, with 9 bases spanning the gap. CDR3 length equals 14 residues. The CDR3 DNA is TGTGCCAGCATGGCAGGGCCCTATAATTCACCCCTCCACTTT. Its translation is CASMAGPYNSPLHF.

The rearrangement uses TRBV19 and TRBJ2-7; D possibly corresponds to TRBD2 (6 bases). This CDR3 has 15 residues. V lost 3 bases and J lost 0, with 12 bases in between. Germline CDR1 is LNHDA and CDR2 is SQIVND (reference sequence). DNA for the CDR3: TGTGCCAGTAGTATGAAGGGAGGCACCTCCTACGAGCAGTACTTC. Translation: CASSMKGGTSYEQYF.

This rearrangement joins TRBV6-5 to TRBJ2-2; weak D call: TRBD1 (6 bases). V was pared by 10 bases and J by 3 bases, with 18 bases between. Looked up from germline, CDR1 is MNHEY and CDR2 is SVGAGI. The CDR3 has 15 amino acids. The CDR3 region has the DNA TGTGCCACTATACAGGGCGGGTTAGACACCGGGGAGCTGTTTTTT. Protein: CATIQGGLDTGELFF.